Listed below are T cell receptor beta chains from one sample, sequenced in a study of shared T cell receptors in the human thymus. The repertoire was sequenced with immunoSEQ multiplex PCR; TCRdb's copy has only in-frame clones and lacks some. The sample includes about 660,000 clones, around nine tenths of them seen just once. These data were also filed under a second study, of human thymus T cells.

Material: thymocytes. The receptors originated from a boy under two years old with a congenital heart defect. Each CDR3 is given with its conserved first and last residue. The D gene is left open where the match is weak. Size is stated for part of the rows, as once, few or many counts, or as a class when the clone is expanded.

V	size	J	D	DNA	CDR3
TRBV29-1	NA	TRBJ2-1	TRBD1	TGCAGCGTTCCCGGGACAGTCTCCTACAATGAGCAGTTCTTC	CSVPGTVSYNEQFF
TRBV25-1	once	TRBJ2-1	NA	TGTGTCAGCACCACAGGTTACAATGAGCAGTTCTTC	CVSTTGYNEQFF
TRBV14	NA	TRBJ1-2	TRBD1	TGTGCCAGCAGCCAACCGACTACCGGGACAGGGGACTATGGCTACACCTTC	CASSQPTTGTGDYGYTF
TRBV27	NA	TRBJ2-1	NA	TGTGCCAGCAGTTTATATCCCCTGACTATCGCGCTGAGCTCCTACAATGAGCAGTTCTTC	CASSLYPLTIALSSYNEQFF
TRBV28	NA	TRBJ2-3	TRBD2	TGTGCCAGCAGTTTAGTCTGGGCGACACTCCCCACACTAGCGGGAGAGGCAGATACGCAGTATTTT	CASSLVWATLPTLAGEADTQYF
TRBV2	NA	TRBJ2-7	TRBD2	TGTGCCAGCGTAAGGACTAGCGGGAGGGCCCTCGAGCAGTACTTC	CASVRTSGRALEQYF
TRBV6-6	once	TRBJ1-2	NA	TGTGCCAGCAGAAAGGATATGGGGACAAGGGTTGGCTACACCTTC	CASRKDMGTRVGYTF
TRBV7-6	NA	TRBJ2-2	NA	TGTGCCAGCAGCTTAGTTCGGTTCACCGGGGAGCTGTTTTTT	CASSLVRFTGELFF
TRBV27	NA	TRBJ1-1	TRBD1	TGTGCCAGCAGTCGGAACAGGGGTATGAACACTGAAGCTTTCTTT	CASSRNRGMNTEAFF
TRBV1	NA	TRBJ2-1	NA	TGCACCAGCAGCCAAGAGGAGCGGCGGGAGAACAATGAGCAGTTCTTC	CTSSQEERRENNEQFF
TRBV4-1	NA	TRBJ2-7	TRBD2	TGCGCCAGCAGCCATTCGCCGGGACTAGCGGGAGGGGCCCCCCTCCACTACGAGCAGTACTTC	CASSHSPGLAGGAPLHYEQYF
TRBV2	NA	TRBJ2-5	TRBD2	TGTGCCAGCACCACAGGACTAGCGGGAGAAGAGACCCAGTACTTC	CASTTGLAGEETQYF
TRBV25-1	NA	TRBJ2-5	TRBD1	TGTGCCAGCAGACCAGACAGGGGAAAAGAGACCCAGTACTTC	CASRPDRGKETQYF
TRBV19	NA	TRBJ2-5	TRBD2	TGTGCCAGTAGTACCCTCCTAGCGGAGGCGGAGACCCAGTACTTC	CASSTLLAEAETQYF
TRBV7-2	NA	TRBJ2-7	NA	TGTGCCAGCAGCTTAGGCAGTAGCTACTCCTACGAGCAGTACTTC	CASSLGSSYSYEQYF